One and the same sample provided the 6 T cell receptor beta chains below, sequenced in a study of shared clonotypes between healthy human individuals. Repertoires were generated with immunoSEQ multiplex PCR, while TCRdb's copy carries only in-frame clones and drops some. Of millions of clones listed, more than 85% are singletons. The naive CD8 fraction comprised CD45RO-negative cells positively selected for CCR7 and excluded terminally differentiated effector memory CD45RA+ cells. Material: naive CD8+ T cells from PBMCs. Every receptor here comes from a man between 18 and 35 years old in good health. Some clones in this sample may be carry-over from other donors' samples.

The CDR3 DNA sequence: TGTGCCAGCAGCACAAGGGACAGCGTGTGGGTGGGGGACACTGAAGCTTTCTTT. It specifies CASSTRDSVWVGDTEAFF. The chain has TRBV7-9 and TRBJ1-1, with TRBD1 identical over 7 bases. The trim removed 5 bases at V and 3 bases at J, leaving 18 bases unmatched. Looked up from germline, CDR1 is SEHNR and CDR2 is FQNEAQ (reference sequence). The CDR3 runs to 18 residues.

The rearrangement uses TRBV29-1 and TRBJ1-2; D is uncertain. Trimming shortened V by 6 bases and J by 2 bases, and 4 bases separated the two germline ends. Per germline, CDR1 SQVTM and CDR2 ANQGSEA. The length of the CDR3 is 10 residues. CDR3 sequence (DNA): TGCAGCGTCAACAACTATGGCTACACCTTC. Translated, it gives CSVNNYGYTF.

The chain combines TRBV28 with TRBJ2-3, with 9 bases identical to TRBD2. The CDR3 sequence is 15 residues long. Trimming removed 1 base from V and 7 bases from J; junction bases left unmatched: 6. Germline CDR1 MDHEN, CDR2 SYDVKM. The CDR3: CASSLSREGRHTQYF. CDR3 nucleotides: TGTGCCAGCAGTTTATCGCGGGAGGGCCGACATACGCAGTATTTT. The full variable domain, with the rest looked up from reference TRBV28 and TRBJ2-3, is DVKVTQSSRYLVKRTGEKVFLECVQDMDHENMFWYRQDPGLGLRLIYFSYDVKMKEKGDIPEGYSVSREKKERFSLILESASTNQTSMYLCASSLSREGRHTQYFGPGTRLTVL.

CDR3 nucleotide sequence: TGTGCCAGCAGTCCCTCATCGGACAGAGCAAACACCGGGGAGCTGTTTTTT. Translation: CASSPSSDRANTGELFF. This chain links TRBV27 with TRBJ2-2, with a weak D call TRBD1 (6 bases). Per the germline V gene, CDR1 is MNHEY and CDR2 is SMNVEV (reference sequence). Trimming pared 5 bases from V and 2 bases from J, leaving 18 bases between. The CDR3 length is 17 residues.

The chain recombines TRBV6-6 with TRBJ2-5, with 7 nucleotides matching TRBD1. The CDR3 loop spans 15 amino acids. V dropped 3 bases and J dropped 1; count of bases not matched to a gene: 5. Germline CDR1 is MNHNY and CDR2 is SVGAGI (reference sequence). The CDR3 DNA reads TGTGCCAGCAGTTATACCTGGACAGGCCAAGAGACCCAGTACTTC. Encoded protein: CASSYTWTGQETQYF.

The genes are TRBV4-2 and TRBJ1-2, with unresolved D. Trimming took off 1 base at V and 4 bases at J, with 13 bases between the two ends. Germline V gene lookup returns CDR1 LGHNA and CDR2 YNFKEQ. The CDR3 covers 15 residues. The CDR3 protein is CASSQASQDTYGYTF. In DNA form, the CDR3 reads TGTGCCAGCAGCCAAGCCTCCCAAGACACCTATGGCTACACCTTC.